The T cell receptor (beta chain) described here comes from a study of blood T cell repertoires in COVID-19. In the study overall: Acute and convalescent COVID-19 specimens originated in the United States, Italy and Spain. T cells, B-cell-depleted T cells, or PBMCs supplied cDNA or gDNA.

Authors' methods: Estimation of nucleated cell counts relied on the amplification of reference gene primers. Generated by immunoSEQ multiplex PCR, the TCRdb table keeps only in-frame clones and is missing some. The V and J calls and the clone size are those of that table, but D and trimming were determined from the DNA. The sample shows under 200,000 clones, more than 70% of them seen only once. The germline V and J ends were trimmed by 4 bases and 1 base, with 14 bases remaining between them. The CDR3 loop spans 15 amino acids. Germline V gene data show CDR1 as SGHRS and CDR2 as YFSETQ. The TCR was taken from a young man with active or convalescent COVID-19. The sample was peripheral blood. The chain is built from TRBV5-1 and TRBJ1-1, with no clear D. The CDR3 nucleotides read TGCGCCAGCAGCCCCGCGGGAAGGACGAACACTGAAGCTTTCTTT. It encodes CASSPAGRTNTEAFF.